The present T cell receptor beta chain was sequenced within a study of blood T cells in healthy people across ages. Overall study: Using template switching, researchers captured about one barcoded beta molecule for each two T cells.

Overall study findings and caveats: While age rose, TCR beta diversity per million T cells dropped in a roughly linear way.

A second PCR of roughly 6 to 12 cycles used a sample-barcoded 5' primer and a J-beta primer mix. Each CDR3 protein is one row after TCRdb ran MiXCR on the 5' RACE reads. The profile shows hundreds of thousands of distinct CDR3 sequences, 32% of them singletons. The V gene end was trimmed by 4 bases and the J gene end by 3 bases; junction bases not matched to a gene: 9. This CDR3 has 17 residues. Germline V gene lookup returns CDR1 SGHTA and CDR2 FQGTGA. Many counts were recorded for this clonotype. Its antigen is unknown. Each of the donors had roughly 9.1 milliliters of peripheral blood drawn into EDTA-treated Vacutainer tubes.

Sequencing input: blood. This sequence was found in a woman older than 75 in good health. This chain joins TRBV7-3 and TRBJ2-3; 11 bases map to TRBD2. The CDR3 protein is CASSSRLSGGVTDTQYF. In nucleotides, the CDR3 is TGTGCCAGCAGCTCCCGCCTTAGCGGGGGGGTTACAGATACGCAGTATTTT.